This TCR beta chain was sequenced during a study of control samples from healthy donors and cancer patients (dated by TCRdb to about 2020). Notes on this clone: Its antigen is currently not known. No clone much larger than this one lies a single base away; base qualities are absent.

Sequences LGHDT (CDR1) and YNNKEL (CDR2) are obtained from the germline V gene (reference sequence). Taken from cysteine to phenylalanine, the CDR3 has 11 residues. Only the CDR3 portion is preserved as DNA: 33 bases, with reading frame beginning at the first base. Cut back by 3 bases and 7 bases, the V and J ends lie 6 bases apart. The protocol used for the library was the immunoSEQ multiplex PCR assay. The table comes from immuneACCESS by way of TCRdb, which keeps in-frame sequences with V and J called. Part of the clones is missing from these tables; in studies checked, under half for an unresolved V gene and the rest for unknown reasons. The sample table records roughly 95,000 clones; roughly 92% of these occur just once. Around 3% of the sample lies in the top ten.

The sequenced sample was blood. The chain is made from TRBV3-1 (or the pseudogene TRBV3-2) and TRBJ1-2; no D gene call is confident. This sequence was found in a human donor in good health. The donor label of this sample is uncertain. The sequenced DNA is TGTGCCAGCAGCCATGGGTTTGGCTACACCTTC. This codes for CASSHGFGYTF.